Presented here are 24 T cell receptor beta chains from one specimen sequenced in a study of tumor and adjacent non-tumor tissue in lung cancer. The library came from three nested PCR rounds adapted from ARM-PCR protocols. One entry per CDR3 protein, called by TCRdb with MiXCR from the multiplex PCR reads. The table shows roughly 200,000 distinct CDR3 sequences, with over 55% occurring only once. RNA was extracted from bulk tissue without any cell sorting. Sequenced sample: lung tumor tissue. The receptor set was obtained from a man aged 55 to 70 with non-small cell lung cancer.

Worth noting for this clonotype: This may stem from a read error, because a much larger clone lies one nucleotide away. V is TRBV4-1 and J is TRBJ2-7, with D uncertain. V was cut by 4 bases and J by 3 bases, with 4 bases left in between. Germline V CDR1 and CDR2: MGHRA, YSYEKL. CDR3 size: 11 residues. In nucleotides, the CDR3 is TGCGCCAGCAGCCGGGGCTACGAGCAGTACTTC. This sequence encodes CASSRGYEQYF.

Many counts were recorded for this clonotype. This rearrangement joins TRBV20-1 to TRBJ1-5, with D unclear. The CDR3 length is 14 residues. V dropped 0 bases and J dropped 3 bases, with 9 bases sitting between them. The germline CDR1 and CDR2 sequences are DFQATT and SNEGSKA (reference sequence). CDR3 sequence: CSARDGSFNQPQHF. The DNA for the CDR3 is TGCAGTGCTAGAGACGGTTCATTCAATCAGCCCCAGCATTTT.

About this clonotype itself: This clone may be a read error of a much larger clone one base away. V is TRBV29-1 and J is TRBJ2-2; 9 bases are shared with TRBD1. The CDR3 totals 15 residues. CDR1 SQVTM and CDR2 ANQGSEA come from the germline V gene. The CDR3 DNA follows: TGCAGCGTTAGAATAACAGGGGGCAACACCAGGGAGCTGTTTTTT. Protein product: CSVRITGGNTRELFF.

This clonotype was observed a handful of times. This CDR3 fails to terminate in the conserved phenylalanine or tryptophan, so it likely reflects a read error. V gene TRBV20-1 combines with J gene TRBJ1-2; the D gene is possibly TRBD1 (5 bases). Trimming left V 1 base short and J 6 bases short, with 6 bases between. The CDR3 extends over 11 amino acids. Germline lookup yields CDR1 DFQATT and CDR2 SNEGSKA (reference sequence). CDR3 DNA sequence: TGCAGTGCTAGAGTAGGGGATGGCTACACCATC. It is translated as CSARVGDGYTI.

Concerning this clonotype: The CDR3 does not close with the conserved phenylalanine or tryptophan, likely indicating a read error. The chain couples TRBV11-2 to TRBJ2-2; D is ambiguous. V was trimmed by 6 bases and J by 7 bases, leaving 9 bases between them. CDR1 is SGHAT, CDR2 FQNNGV, per germline. CDR3 length: 12 amino acids. CDR3 region: CASRLRVGELFS. The CDR3 region has the DNA TGTGCCAGCAGATTACGGGTCGGGGAGCTGTTTTCT.

There are a few counts of this clonotype. The CDR3: CASSLGQFQETQYF. CDR3 DNA sequence: TGCGCCAGCAGCTTGGGACAGTTCCAAGAGACCCAGTACTTC. This chain links TRBV5-1 with TRBJ2-5, with TRBD1 as a possible D gene (5 bases). Germline lookup yields CDR1 SGHRS and CDR2 YFSETQ. V lost 0 bases and J 1 base, leaving 7 bases between the germline ends. The CDR3 consists of 14 residues.

The genes are TRBV20-1 and TRBJ2-3; either TRBD1 or TRBD2 may supply D (5 bases each). The CDR3 consists of 17 residues. Germline V gene lookup returns CDR1 DFQATT and CDR2 SNEGSKA (reference sequence). The V gene lost 5 bases and the J gene lost 2 bases, with 23 bases spanning the gap. The CDR3 here is CSAPTTGTMHHTDTQYF. In nucleotides, the CDR3 is TGCAGTGCTCCCACGACGGGGACCATGCACCACACAGATACGCAGTATTTT.

This clonotype appeared a few times. A much larger clone differs by one base, so this may be a read error. The rearrangement links TRBV6-1 to TRBJ2-5; a weak D match, TRBD2 (5 bases). This CDR3 contains 15 residues. Germline CDR1 MNHNS, CDR2 SASEGT. DNA of the CDR3: TGTGCCAGCAGTGATGAGGGCTGGTTCCAAGAGACCCTGTACTTC. Its translation is CASSDEGWFQETLYF.

Points on this clonotype: A much more abundant neighbour one base away suggests this may be a read error. The gene calls are TRBV20-1 and TRBJ2-5; D perhaps matches TRBD1 (6 bases). Trimming cost V 8 bases and J 0 bases, with 10 bases left between them. The CDR3 has 12 residues. Germline V gene lookup returns CDR1 DFQATT and CDR2 SNEGSKA (reference sequence). The CDR3 coding sequence is TGCAGTCCCACAGGGTACCAAGAGACCCAGTACTTC. As protein: CSPTGYQETQYF.

To note about this clonotype: A junction boundary mismatches the germline segment, possibly from a read error. The chain combines TRBV11-3 with TRBJ2-2, with D perhaps TRBD1 (5 bases). CDR1 and CDR2 from the germline V gene are SGHNT and YENEEA. The length of the CDR3 is 15 residues. The CDR3 DNA reads as TGTGTCAGCAGCTTATCTGGTGGGGCCACCTTGGAGCTGTTTTTT. This gives the protein CVSSLSGGATLELFF.

This chain connects TRBV12-5 to TRBJ2-7; 8 bases are shared with TRBD1. The V and J ends lost 2 bases and 6 bases, in that order; junction bases with no gene match: 6. CDR1 LGHNT and CDR2 FRNRAP come from the germline V gene. There are 14 residues in the CDR3. CDR3 bases: TGTGCTAGTGGTTTGTCTCAGGGGGCCGGCGAGCAGTACTTC. This encodes CASGLSQGAGEQYF.

Of note for this clonotype: Compared with germline, one end of the junction differs, possibly owing to a read error. The gene calls are TRBV20-1 and TRBJ2-3, with D perhaps matching TRBD2 (5 bases). The CDR3 totals 15 residues. CDR1 is DFQATT and CDR2 is SNEGSKA in the germline V gene (reference sequence). CDR3 residues: CSTRGPRASADTQYF. CDR3 sequence (DNA): TGTAGTACTAGAGGCCCCCGGGCTAGTGCAGATACGCAGTATTTT.

V and J are TRBV20-1 and TRBJ2-2, with D unclear. Trimming shortened V by 2 bases and J by 7 bases, and 11 bases separated the two germline ends. The CDR3 loop spans 13 amino acids. From germline, CDR1 is DFQATT and CDR2 SNEGSKA (reference sequence). The CDR3 DNA is TGCAGTGCTAGATGCCCGGGTGACGGGGAGCTGTTTTTT. It is translated as CSARCPGDGELFF.

The chain uses TRBV5-6 and TRBJ2-7; 11 bases match TRBD1. The V gene end was trimmed by 1 base and the J gene end by 3 bases; junction bases not matched to a gene: 3. Germline V gene lookup returns CDR1 SGHDT and CDR2 YYEEEE. The CDR3 runs 15 residues. CDR3: CASSLRGTGGYEQYF. DNA for the CDR3: TGTGCCAGCAGCTTGAGGGGGACAGGGGGCTACGAGCAGTACTTC.

With regard to this clonotype: A read error is possible here, since a much larger clone lies one base away. The chain uses TRBV6-5 and TRBJ1-2; 9 nucleotides agree with TRBD1. Germline V gene lookup returns CDR1 MNHEY and CDR2 SVGAGI. J lost 4 bases, V lost 8 bases, and 20 bases had no gene match. This CDR3 has 18 amino acids. CDR3 in amino acids: CASRFGQGTSHRGYGYTF. The CDR3 DNA follows: TGTGCCAGCCGTTTCGGACAGGGGACCTCCCACAGGGGCTATGGCTACACCTTC.

As concerns this clonotype: A junction boundary mismatches the germline segment, possibly from a read error. This chain uses TRBV5-1 with TRBJ2-5; no reliable D call. The CDR3 extends over 12 amino acids. Germline assignment: CDR1 SGHRS and CDR2 YFSETQ. The DNA of the CDR3 is TGCACCAGCAGCTTGGCCTCCGAGACCCAGTACTTC. Amino acid sequence: CTSSLASETQYF.

About this clonotype: A much more abundant neighbour one base away suggests this may be a read error. V and J are TRBV30 and TRBJ2-3; D could derive from TRBD1 or TRBD2 (6 bases each). The germline gives CDR1 GTSNPN, CDR2 SVGIG (reference sequence). There are 16 residues in the CDR3. The CDR3 loop is CAWTRPGATSIDTQYF. CDR3 in DNA: TGTGCCTGGACTCGTCCGGGGGCGACGAGCATAGATACGCAGTATTTT.

The chain is built from TRBV29-1 and TRBJ2-4, with D perhaps given as TRBD1 or TRBD2 (5 bases each). Germline V lookup: CDR1 SQVTM, CDR2 ANQGSEA. V lost 2 bases and J lost 7, with 24 bases in between. The CDR3 has 17 residues. This chain's CDR3 is CSVESLWPGLEWNIQYF. CDR3 in DNA: TGCAGCGTTGAATCCCTGTGGCCGGGGCTTGAGTGGAACATTCAGTACTTC. The variable domain in full, with the rest retrieved from reference TRBV29-1 and TRBJ2-4, is SAVISQKPSRDICQRGTSLTIQCQVDSQVTMMFWYRQQPGQSLTLIATANQGSEATYESGFVIDKFPISRPNLTFSTLTVSNMSPEDSSIYLCSVESLWPGLEWNIQYFGAGTRLSVL.

The sample holds one count of this clonotype. The gene calls are TRBV12-3 or TRBV12-4 and TRBJ2-5; the D is unclear. The CDR3 is 13 amino acids. The CDR3 loop is CDNSLASKETQYF. The CDR3 DNA reads TGTGACAACAGTTTAGCCTCTAAAGAGACCCAGTACTTC.

By sample fraction, this clonotype is medium-sized (0.01 to 0.1%). The chain joins TRBV6-2 or TRBV6-3 to TRBJ2-2, with unresolved D. The ends were cut back, 0 bases at V and 3 bases at J, with 8 bases in the middle. Germline V lookup: CDR1 MNHEY, CDR2 SVGEGT. The CDR3 has 15 amino acids. The CDR3 sequence is CASSYSASYTGELFF. The CDR3 DNA reads TGTGCCAGCAGTTACTCGGCTAGTTACACCGGGGAGCTGTTTTTT.

On this clonotype: The junction departs from the called germline gene at one end, perhaps through a read error. V is TRBV6-5 and J is TRBJ2-7; no firm D call. Germline assignment: CDR1 MNHEY and CDR2 SVGAGI. The CDR3 is 14 residues long. The CDR3 DNA follows: TGTGCCAGCAGTTACATGGCTAAGGGCTACGAGCTGTACTTC. Translated, it gives CASSYMAKGYELYF.

Worth noting for this clonotype: A clone one base away is much larger, so this may be a read error. V usage is TRBV20-1 and J usage is TRBJ2-3; perhaps TRBD1 as D (5 bases). This CDR3 contains 13 residues. The germline V gene has CDR1 DFQATT and CDR2 SNEGSKA (reference sequence). The CDR3 spells CSALDTSRDTQYF. CDR3 DNA: TGCAGTGCCCTGGACACAAGCAGAGATACGCAGTATTTT.

Concerning this clonotype itself: One base away lies a much larger clone, so this may be a sequencing read error. V and J are TRBV20-1 and TRBJ2-1; TRBD1 agrees at 8 bases. CDR1 is DFQATT, CDR2 SNEGSKA, per germline (reference sequence). This CDR3 has 15 residues. Here the CDR3 DNA reads TGCAGTGCTAGAGATTGGACAGGGCCCTACAATGAGGAGTTCTTC. This sequence encodes CSARDWTGPYNEEFF.

In regard to this clonotype: The junction departs from the called germline gene at one end, perhaps through a read error. This chain joins TRBV29-1 and TRBJ1-2; D is perhaps TRBD1 (5 bases). The germline V gene encodes CDR1 SQVTM and CDR2 ANQGSEA. The length of the CDR3 is 13 residues. The DNA of the CDR3 is TGCGGCGTTGCAATGGACACCAACTATGGCTACACCTTC. The encoded protein is CGVAMDTNYGYTF.